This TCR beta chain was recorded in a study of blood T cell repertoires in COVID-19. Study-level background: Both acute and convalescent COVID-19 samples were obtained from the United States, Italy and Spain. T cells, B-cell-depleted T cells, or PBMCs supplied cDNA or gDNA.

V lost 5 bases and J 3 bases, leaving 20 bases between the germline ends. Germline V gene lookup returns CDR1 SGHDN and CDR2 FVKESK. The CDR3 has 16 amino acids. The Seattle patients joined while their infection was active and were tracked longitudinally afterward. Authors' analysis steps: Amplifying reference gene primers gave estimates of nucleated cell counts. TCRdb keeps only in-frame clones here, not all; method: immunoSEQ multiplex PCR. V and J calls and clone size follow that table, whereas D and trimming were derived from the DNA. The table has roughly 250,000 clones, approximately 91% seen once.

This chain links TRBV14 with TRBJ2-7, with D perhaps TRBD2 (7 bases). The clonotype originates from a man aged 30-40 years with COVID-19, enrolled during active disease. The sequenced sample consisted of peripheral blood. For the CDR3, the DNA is TGTGCCAGCAGCGCAGATGCCGCGGGGGCCTACTACGAGCAGTACTTC. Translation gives CASSADAAGAYYEQYF.